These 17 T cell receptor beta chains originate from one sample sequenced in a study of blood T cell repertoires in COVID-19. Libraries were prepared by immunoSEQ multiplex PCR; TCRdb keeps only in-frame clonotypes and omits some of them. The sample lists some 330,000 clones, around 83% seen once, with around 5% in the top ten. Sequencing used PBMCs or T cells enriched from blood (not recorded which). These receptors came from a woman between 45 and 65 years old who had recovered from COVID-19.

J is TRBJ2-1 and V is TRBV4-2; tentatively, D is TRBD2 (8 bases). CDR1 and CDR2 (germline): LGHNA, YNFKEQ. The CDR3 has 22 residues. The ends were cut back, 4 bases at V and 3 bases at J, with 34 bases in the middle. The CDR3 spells CASSPKFRLPWDSRGGYNEQFF. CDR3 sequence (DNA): TGTGCCAGCAGCCCCAAATTTAGACTGCCGTGGGACAGCCGGGGGGGCTACAATGAGCAGTTCTTC.

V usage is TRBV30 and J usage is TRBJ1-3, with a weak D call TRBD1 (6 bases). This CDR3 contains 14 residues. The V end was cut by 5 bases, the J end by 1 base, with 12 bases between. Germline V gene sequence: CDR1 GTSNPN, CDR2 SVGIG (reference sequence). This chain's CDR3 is CAWGDRLSGNTIYF. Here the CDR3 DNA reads TGTGCCTGGGGAGACAGGCTATCTGGAAACACCATATATTTT.

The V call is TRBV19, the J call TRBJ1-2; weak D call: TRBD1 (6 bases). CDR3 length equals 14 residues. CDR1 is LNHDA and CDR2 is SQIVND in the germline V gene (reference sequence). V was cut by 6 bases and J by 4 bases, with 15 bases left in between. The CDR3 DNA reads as TGTGCCAGTAGAGACGGGGGGCAGACCTATGGCTACACCTTC. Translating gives CASRDGGQTYGYTF.

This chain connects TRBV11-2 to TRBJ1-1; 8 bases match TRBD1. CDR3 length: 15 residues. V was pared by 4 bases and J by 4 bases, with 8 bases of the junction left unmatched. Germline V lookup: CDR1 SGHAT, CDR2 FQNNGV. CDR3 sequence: CASSSTGTGSTEAFF. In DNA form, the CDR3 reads TGTGCCAGCAGCTCTACCGGGACAGGTTCCACTGAAGCTTTCTTT.

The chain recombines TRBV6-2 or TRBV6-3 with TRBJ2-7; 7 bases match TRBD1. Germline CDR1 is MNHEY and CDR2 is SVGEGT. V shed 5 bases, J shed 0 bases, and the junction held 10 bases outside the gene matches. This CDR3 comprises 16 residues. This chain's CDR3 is CASSTPLQGSSYEQYF. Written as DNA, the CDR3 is TGTGCCAGCAGTACTCCCCTACAGGGGAGCTCCTACGAGCAGTACTTC.

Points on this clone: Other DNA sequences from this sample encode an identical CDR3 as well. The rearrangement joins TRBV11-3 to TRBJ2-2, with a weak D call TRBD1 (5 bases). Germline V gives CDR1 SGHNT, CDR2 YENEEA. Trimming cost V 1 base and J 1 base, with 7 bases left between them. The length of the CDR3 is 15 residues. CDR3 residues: CASSLGQGNTGELFF. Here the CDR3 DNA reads TGTGCCAGCAGCTTAGGTCAGGGGAACACCGGGGAGCTGTTTTTT.

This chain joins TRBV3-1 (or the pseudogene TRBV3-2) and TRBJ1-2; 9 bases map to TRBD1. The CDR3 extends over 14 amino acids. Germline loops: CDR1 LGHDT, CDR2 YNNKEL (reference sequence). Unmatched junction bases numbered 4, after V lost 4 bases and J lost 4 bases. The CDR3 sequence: CASSRTGEVYGYTF. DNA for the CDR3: TGTGCCAGCAGCCGGACAGGGGAAGTCTATGGCTACACCTTC.

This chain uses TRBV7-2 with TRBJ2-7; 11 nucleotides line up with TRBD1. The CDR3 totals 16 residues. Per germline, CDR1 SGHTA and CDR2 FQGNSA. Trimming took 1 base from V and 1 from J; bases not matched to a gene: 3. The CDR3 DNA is TGTGCCAGCAGCTTAGATGGGACAGGGGGTTCCTACGAGCAGTACTTC. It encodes CASSLDGTGGSYEQYF. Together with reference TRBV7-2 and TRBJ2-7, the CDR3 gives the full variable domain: GAGVSQSPSNKVTEKGKDVELRCDPISGHTALYWYRQSLGQGLEFLIYFQGNSAPDKSGLPSDRFSAERTGGSVSTLTIQRTQQEDSAVYLCASSLDGTGGSYEQYFGPGTRLTVT.

The CDR3 region is CASSQTRLVGEQYF. The CDR3 DNA reads TGCGCCAGCAGCCAGACGAGACTAGTAGGCGAGCAGTACTTC. The chain has TRBV4-1 and TRBJ2-7, with D tentatively TRBD2 (6 bases). The CDR3 is made up of 14 amino acids. Germline CDR1 MGHRA, CDR2 YSYEKL. Trimming took 3 bases from V and 6 from J, leaving 15 bases between them.

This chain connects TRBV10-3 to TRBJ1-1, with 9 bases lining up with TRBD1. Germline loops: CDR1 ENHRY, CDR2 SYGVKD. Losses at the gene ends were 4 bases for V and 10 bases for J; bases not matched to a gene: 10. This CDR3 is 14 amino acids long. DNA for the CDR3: TGTGCCATCAGTGGGGGACAGGGCGCGGCAGGAGCTTTCTTT. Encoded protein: CAISGGQGAAGAFF.

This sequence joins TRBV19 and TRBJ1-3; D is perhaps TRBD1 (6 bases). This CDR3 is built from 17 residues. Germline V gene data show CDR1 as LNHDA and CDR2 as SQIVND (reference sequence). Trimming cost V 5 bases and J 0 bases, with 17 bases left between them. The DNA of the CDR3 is TGTGCCAGTAGTCCCTCCGGGACACTCTTCTCTGGAAACACCATATATTTT. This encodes CASSPSGTLFSGNTIYF.

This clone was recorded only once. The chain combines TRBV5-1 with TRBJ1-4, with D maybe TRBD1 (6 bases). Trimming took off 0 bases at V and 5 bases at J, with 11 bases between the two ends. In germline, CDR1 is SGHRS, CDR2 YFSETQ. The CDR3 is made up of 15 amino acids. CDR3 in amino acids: CASSLGGGENEKLFF. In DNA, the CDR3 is TGCGCCAGCAGCTTGGGAGGGGGTGAAAATGAAAAACTGTTTTTT.

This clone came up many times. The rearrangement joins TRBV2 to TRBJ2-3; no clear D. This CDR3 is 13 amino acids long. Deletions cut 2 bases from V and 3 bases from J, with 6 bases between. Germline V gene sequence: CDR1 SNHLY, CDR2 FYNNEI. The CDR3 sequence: CASSERETDTQYF. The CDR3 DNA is TGTGCCAGCAGTGAAAGAGAGACAGATACGCAGTATTTT.

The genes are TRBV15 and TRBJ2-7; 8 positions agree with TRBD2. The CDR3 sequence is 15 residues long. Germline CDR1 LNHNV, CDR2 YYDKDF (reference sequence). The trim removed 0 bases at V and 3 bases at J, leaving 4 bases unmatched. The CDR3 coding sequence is TGTGCCACCAGCAGAGATACTACTAGCGGCTACGAGCAGTACTTC. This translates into CATSRDTTSGYEQYF.

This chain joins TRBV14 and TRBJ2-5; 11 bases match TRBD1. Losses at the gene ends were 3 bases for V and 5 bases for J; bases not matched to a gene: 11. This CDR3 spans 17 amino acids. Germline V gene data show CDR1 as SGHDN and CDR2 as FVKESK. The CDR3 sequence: CASSHHTGTGGFETQYF. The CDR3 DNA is TGTGCCAGCAGCCATCATACCGGGACAGGGGGGTTCGAGACCCAGTACTTC.

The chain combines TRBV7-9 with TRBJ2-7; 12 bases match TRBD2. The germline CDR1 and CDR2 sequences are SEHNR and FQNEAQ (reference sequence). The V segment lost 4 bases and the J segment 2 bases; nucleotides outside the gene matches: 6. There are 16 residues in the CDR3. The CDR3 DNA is TGTGCCAGCAGCTGGACTAGCGGGGAGACTACCTACGAGCAGTACTTC. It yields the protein CASSWTSGETTYEQYF.

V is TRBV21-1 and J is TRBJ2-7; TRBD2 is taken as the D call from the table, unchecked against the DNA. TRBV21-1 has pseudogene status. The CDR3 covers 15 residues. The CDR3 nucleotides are TGTGCCAGCAGCTTAGCGGGAGGAAGTTCCTACGAGCAGTACTTC. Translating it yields CASSLAGGSSYEQYF.